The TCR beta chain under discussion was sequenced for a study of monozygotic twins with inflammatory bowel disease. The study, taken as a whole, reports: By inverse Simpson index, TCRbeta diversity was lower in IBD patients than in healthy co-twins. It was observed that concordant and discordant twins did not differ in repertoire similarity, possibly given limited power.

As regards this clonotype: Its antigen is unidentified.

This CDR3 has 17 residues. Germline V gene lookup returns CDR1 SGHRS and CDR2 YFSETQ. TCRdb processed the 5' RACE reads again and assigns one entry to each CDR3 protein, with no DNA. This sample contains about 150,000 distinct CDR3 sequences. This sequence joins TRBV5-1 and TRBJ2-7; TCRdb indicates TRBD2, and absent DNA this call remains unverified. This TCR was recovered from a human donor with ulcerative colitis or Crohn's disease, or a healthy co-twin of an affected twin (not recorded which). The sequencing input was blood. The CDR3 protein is CASSLVGTSGSFGEQYF.